This TCR beta chain was recovered during a study of T cell responses to AZD1222 COVID-19 vaccine. Points from the study as a whole: At baseline, seropositivity was found in only six AZD1222 recipients.

The assay was immunoSEQ multiplex PCR, and TCRdb's table has in-frame clones only and misses some. Of about 85,000 clones listed, 80% to 90% are singletons. As regards this clone: Its matching antigen is unknown.

This specimen consisted of peripheral blood, obtained on day 0 of AZD1222 vaccination. This clonotype originated in an adult in good health.

The CDR3 is CASSQERPGQGPTDTQYF. The CDR3 bases are TGCGCCAGCAGCCAAGAGCGACCGGGACAGGGACCCACAGATACGCAGTATTTT. The chain joins TRBV4-3 to TRBJ2-3, with 9 bases aligning to TRBD1. This CDR3 spans 18 amino acids. Germline assignment: CDR1 LGHNA and CDR2 YSLEER. V dropped 0 bases and J dropped 2; count of bases not matched to a gene: 9.